The clone carrying this TCR beta chain occurred a few times. Following RNA extraction, reverse transcription yielded cDNA that acted as the sequencing template. Sequencing was performed with immunoSEQ multiplex PCR; in TCRdb, only in-frame clones are kept and a portion is missing. Counted here are fewer than 250,000 clones, 64% occurring once; the ten biggest clones make up more than 3.5%. This sample was taken from a study of CD8+ T cells in alopecia areata. The sample's treatment: oral pan-JAK inhibitor, 5-10 mg twice daily. This sample comprised CD4+ T cells sorted from blood, obtained at week 4, from a patient treated with tofacitinib. This TCR was recovered from a human donor with alopecia areata.

The CDR3 sequence is CASSPERGFSEQYF. The DNA of the CDR3 is TGTGCCAGCTCACCGGAGCGGGGGTTCAGTGAGCAGTACTTC. The rearrangement links TRBV18 to TRBJ2-7, with 8 bases that match TRBD2. Germline CDR1 reads KGHSH; CDR2 reads LQKENI. V was clipped by 3 bases and J by 7 bases; unmatched bases: 8. CDR3 size: 14 residues.